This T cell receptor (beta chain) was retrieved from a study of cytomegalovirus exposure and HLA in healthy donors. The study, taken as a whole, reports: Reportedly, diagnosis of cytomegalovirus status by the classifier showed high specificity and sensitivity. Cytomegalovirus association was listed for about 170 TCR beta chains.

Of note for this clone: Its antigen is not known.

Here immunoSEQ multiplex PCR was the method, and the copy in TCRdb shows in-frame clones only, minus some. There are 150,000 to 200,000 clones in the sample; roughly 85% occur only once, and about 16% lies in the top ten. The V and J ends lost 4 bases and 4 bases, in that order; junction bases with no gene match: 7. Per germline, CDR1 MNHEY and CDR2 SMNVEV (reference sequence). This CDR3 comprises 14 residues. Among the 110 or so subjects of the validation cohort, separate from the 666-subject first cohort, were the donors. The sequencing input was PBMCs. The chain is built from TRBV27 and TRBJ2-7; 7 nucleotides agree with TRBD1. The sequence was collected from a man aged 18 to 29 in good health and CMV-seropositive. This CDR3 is CASSSYRGWYEQYF. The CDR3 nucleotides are TGTGCCAGCAGTTCCTACAGGGGATGGTACGAGCAGTACTTC.